The 24 T cell receptor beta chains in this list originate from one sample, sequenced in a study of human T cells and chemical hapten exposure. TCRdb used MiXCR to reprocess the RACE reads, holding one entry per CDR3 protein. The table has more than 150,000 distinct CDR3 sequences, approximately 15% seen once. Time point meaning: patch test 1, 2 weeks after DPC sensitization. Documented treatment: therapeutic diphenylcyclopropenone sensitization with weekly scalp DPC. Source: whole blood, taken in connection with sensitization to the hapten diphenylcyclopropenone (DPC). These receptors originate from a woman in her twenties or thirties with alopecia areata. Some clones in this sample may be carry-over from other donors' samples.

The rearrangement joins TRBV12-3 or TRBV12-4 to TRBJ2-3, with TRBD2 identical over 7 bases. V was pared by 6 bases and J by 8 bases, with 14 bases of the junction left unmatched. This CDR3 is built from 15 residues. CDR3 residues: CASSQGGQRGGTQYF. The CDR3 bases are TGTGCCAGCAGCCAAGGAGGGCAGCGGGGCGGTACGCAGTATTTT.

This clonotype was seen a handful of times. The rearrangement joins TRBV7-2 to TRBJ2-3; 14 nucleotides agree with TRBD2. The ends lost 3 bases at V and 4 bases at J; junction bases unmatched: 0. Germline assignment: CDR1 SGHTA and CDR2 FQGNSA. CDR3 length: 15 residues. The CDR3 DNA reads as TGTGCCAGCAGCTTGACTAGCGGGAGGGCAGATACGCAGTATTTT. It translates to CASSLTSGRADTQYF.

Only a few counts were recorded for this clonotype. The DNA of the CDR3 is TGCAGCGTGGCGAGCAGGCTTAATGAAAAACTGTTTTTT. The encoded protein is CSVASRLNEKLFF. The chain employs TRBV29-1 and TRBJ1-4; no reliable D call. Germline lookup yields CDR1 SQVTM and CDR2 ANQGSEA. The CDR3 has 13 residues. The V end lost 6 bases, the J end lost 4 bases, and 12 bases lay between the germline ends.

This clonotype was detected a few times. The chain combines TRBV10-3 with TRBJ2-7, with D maybe TRBD1 (5 bases). Trimming left V 6 bases short and J 5 bases short, with 14 bases between. This CDR3 has 13 residues. The germline V gene encodes CDR1 ENHRY and CDR2 SYGVKD. DNA for the CDR3: TGTGCCATCAGAGGCGCTGCAGGGAACGAGCAGTACTTC. Protein sequence: CAIRGAAGNEQYF.

CDR3 sequence reads: CASSVGATGDETQYF. In nucleotides, the CDR3 is TGTGCCAGCAGCGTAGGGGCGACAGGGGATGAGACCCAGTACTTC. The gene calls are TRBV9 and TRBJ2-5, with 8 bases identical to TRBD1. V shed 0 bases and J 5 bases; nucleotides not matched to a gene: 6. Germline V gene sequence: CDR1 SGDLS, CDR2 YYNGEE. The CDR3 length is 15 residues.

This clonotype came up a few times. The V call is TRBV29-1, the J call TRBJ2-5; TRBD2 might be the D (6 bases). The CDR3 is 12 residues long. V shed 4 bases and J shed 4 bases, with 10 bases lying between them. Germline values: CDR1 SQVTM, CDR2 ANQGSEA. The CDR3 sequence: CSVGPSAETQYF. The CDR3 DNA follows: TGCAGCGTTGGGCCTAGCGCAGAGACCCAGTACTTC.

The genes are TRBV7-2 and TRBJ1-1; D unresolved. Germline lookup yields CDR1 SGHTA and CDR2 FQGNSA. Trimming removed 0 bases from V and 0 bases from J, with 5 bases in between. The CDR3 loop spans 14 amino acids. The CDR3 region has the DNA TGTGCCAGCAGCTTAGCCAACCTGAACACTGAAGCTTTCTTT. As protein: CASSLANLNTEAFF. Full variable domain (rest looked up from reference TRBV7-2 and TRBJ1-1): GAGVSQSPSNKVTEKGKDVELRCDPISGHTALYWYRQSLGQGLEFLIYFQGNSAPDKSGLPSDRFSAERTGGSVSTLTIQRTQQEDSAVYLCASSLANLNTEAFFGQGTRLTVV.

The rearrangement links TRBV28 to TRBJ1-1, with TRBD1 matching 7 bases. The CDR3 is made up of 16 amino acids. V dropped 6 bases and J dropped 0; count of bases not matched to a gene: 10. Germline V gives CDR1 MDHEN, CDR2 SYDVKM. CDR3 DNA sequence: TGTGCCAGCAGCCCCGACAGGGACCTCATGAACACTGAAGCTTTCTTT. The encoded protein is CASSPDRDLMNTEAFF.

V and J are TRBV29-1 and TRBJ2-1; no clear D gene. The CDR3 spans 14 residues. CDR1 is SQVTM and CDR2 is ANQGSEA in the germline V gene. Trimming left V 3 bases short and J 7 bases short, with 16 bases between. The CDR3, as DNA: TGCAGCGTTGATATTAGCCCTCACCGGAATGAGCAGTTCTTC. Protein sequence: CSVDISPHRNEQFF.

J is TRBJ2-5 and V is TRBV28; TRBD2 agrees at 13 bases. Germline-derived CDR1 and CDR2 are MDHEN and SYDVKM. V lost 6 bases to trimming and J lost 4 bases; unmatched junction nucleotides: 5. The CDR3 sequence is 15 residues long. The CDR3 protein is CASSGLAGAGETQYF. CDR3 coding DNA: TGTGCCAGCAGCGGACTAGCGGGAGCGGGAGAGACCCAGTACTTC. The complete variable domain, with remaining parts taken from reference TRBV28 and TRBJ2-5, reads DVKVTQSSRYLVKRTGEKVFLECVQDMDHENMFWYRQDPGLGLRLIYFSYDVKMKEKGDIPEGYSVSREKKERFSLILESASTNQTSMYLCASSGLAGAGETQYFGPGTRLLVL.

The genes are TRBV4-2 and TRBJ1-5; D uncertain. The CDR3 extends over 17 amino acids. Trimming removed 0 bases from V and 0 bases from J, with 12 bases in between. Germline V gene sequence: CDR1 LGHNA, CDR2 YNFKEQ. The CDR3 nucleotides read TGTGCCAGCAGCCAAGATTCGGCAGCGGATAGCAATCAGCCCCAGCATTTT. Translation: CASSQDSAADSNQPQHF.

V usage is TRBV5-1 and J usage is TRBJ2-4; tentative D call: TRBD2 (6 bases). The CDR3 totals 18 residues. Per the germline V gene, CDR1 is SGHRS and CDR2 is YFSETQ. Trimming stripped 0 bases from V and 2 bases from J, with 18 bases between. Here the CDR3 reads CASSLEGTSSFPKNIQYF. CDR3 sequence (DNA): TGCGCCAGCAGCTTGGAAGGTACTAGCTCGTTTCCCAAAAACATTCAGTACTTC. Supplemented by reference TRBV5-1 and TRBJ2-4, the full variable domain reads KAGVTQTPRYLIKTRGQQVTLSCSPISGHRSVSWYQQTPGQGLQFLFEYFSETQRNKGNFPGRFSGRQFSNSRSEMNVSTLELGDSALYLCASSLEGTSSFPKNIQYFGAGTRLSVL.

This clonotype was detected only a few times. This sequence joins TRBV29-1 and TRBJ1-1; D possibly corresponds to TRBD1 (5 bases). Per germline, CDR1 SQVTM and CDR2 ANQGSEA. The ends were cut back, 3 bases at V and 1 base at J, with 9 bases in the middle. This CDR3 has 13 amino acids. CDR3 region: CSVEAGENTEAFF. CDR3 nucleotides: TGCAGCGTTGAGGCGGGGGAGAACACTGAAGCTTTCTTT.

This chain connects TRBV6-5 to TRBJ2-1; D ambiguous. The germline gives CDR1 MNHEY, CDR2 SVGAGI. The ends were cut back, 6 bases at V and 6 bases at J, with 6 bases in the middle. The CDR3 covers 11 residues. CDR3 sequence: CASRDANEQFF. Here the CDR3 DNA reads TGTGCCAGCAGGGACGCCAATGAGCAGTTCTTC.

With respect to this clonotype: The CDR3 end shows no conserved phenylalanine or tryptophan, and so a read error is likely. The DNA is omitted, as the CDR3 cannot be located on it reliably, and the CDR3 follows TCRdb's listing. The chain combines TRBV29-1 with TRBJ1-2; the D segment call TRBD1 is taken from the table without a DNA check. Germline V gene lookup returns CDR1 SQVTM and CDR2 ANQGSEA. The CDR3 spans 9 residues, counting both ends. CDR3 sequence reads: CSVELGDTL.

This clonotype was seen a handful of times. This CDR3 reads CASSPPGLAGGQGEQFF. The CDR3 nucleotides are TGTGCCAGCTCACCTCCCGGACTAGCGGGAGGCCAGGGTGAGCAGTTCTTC. The chain is built from TRBV18 and TRBJ2-1; 14 bases line up with TRBD2. The CDR3 is 17 residues long. The ends lost 3 bases at V and 9 bases at J; junction bases unmatched: 10. The germline V gene has CDR1 KGHSH and CDR2 LQKENI.

In its sample, this clonotype was seen many times. This chain joins TRBV27 and TRBJ2-3; 9 bases are shared with TRBD2. This CDR3 contains 15 residues. CDR1 is MNHEY, CDR2 SMNVEV, per germline (reference sequence). Trimming removed 6 bases from V and 4 bases from J; junction bases left unmatched: 8. CDR3: CASSFLGLASDTQYF. DNA for the CDR3: TGTGCCAGCAGCTTTCTTGGACTAGCGTCAGATACGCAGTATTTT.

The V call is TRBV24-1, the J call TRBJ1-2; D is undetermined. V lost 6 bases, J lost 2 bases, and 9 bases lay in between. The CDR3 is 13 residues long. The germline V gene has CDR1 KGHDR and CDR2 SFDVKD. This CDR3 is CATSQDANYGYTF. In nucleotides, the CDR3 is TGTGCCACCAGTCAAGACGCAAACTATGGCTACACCTTC.

There are many counts of this clonotype. The rearrangement links TRBV7-9 to TRBJ1-2; possible D gene TRBD1, 6 bases. Trimming pared 4 bases from V and 5 bases from J, leaving 29 bases between. Germline lookup yields CDR1 SEHNR and CDR2 FQNEAQ (reference sequence). This CDR3 comprises 19 residues. The CDR3 DNA reads as TGTGCCAGCAGCTCCCAAAAGGACCTAAGACAGGCTACCCTATATGGCTACACCTTC. Amino acids: CASSSQKDLRQATLYGYTF.

This clonotype was detected ten times or more. The chain is built from TRBV29-1 and TRBJ2-1; 7 bases match TRBD2. This CDR3 is 12 amino acids long. Per germline, CDR1 SQVTM and CDR2 ANQGSEA. Unmatched junction bases numbered 8, after V lost 6 bases and J lost 9 bases. CDR3 bases: TGCAGCGTCGTCAGGACTAGTGTTGAGCAGTTCTTC. It encodes CSVVRTSVEQFF.

This clonotype showed up many times. The chain carries TRBV2 and TRBJ2-7, with D hard to call. The V gene lost 2 bases and the J gene lost 1 base, with 3 bases spanning the gap. Germline assignment: CDR1 SNHLY and CDR2 FYNNEI. The CDR3 runs 12 residues. CDR3 nucleotide sequence: TGTGCCAGCAGTGAACAGTCCTACGAGCAGTACTTC. Protein: CASSEQSYEQYF.

This clonotype was seen repeatedly, ten times or more. V is TRBV7-8 and J is TRBJ2-3, with unresolved D. This CDR3 region has 14 residues. Between the trimmed V and J ends, which lost 2 bases and 2 bases, there was a span of 8 bases. Germline V lookup: CDR1 SGHVS, CDR2 FQNEAQ. The CDR3 DNA reads TGTGCCAGCAGCTTAAACGAAGCCACAGATACGCAGTATTTT. It yields the protein CASSLNEATDTQYF.

At least ten counts were recorded for this clonotype. This chain links TRBV6-2 or TRBV6-3 with TRBJ2-2, with D possibly matching TRBD1 (6 bases). V shed 8 bases and J shed 6 bases, with 13 bases lying between them. CDR1 MNHEY and CDR2 SVGEGT come from the germline V gene. This CDR3 contains 13 residues. The CDR3 sequence: CASYTGLAGELFF. CDR3 coding DNA: TGTGCCAGCTATACAGGGTTGGCCGGGGAGCTGTTTTTT.

This clonotype was recorded at least ten times. The genes are TRBV3-1 and TRBJ2-7; D remains unclear. Between the trimmed V and J ends, which lost 1 base and 6 bases, there was a span of 10 bases. CDR3 size: 13 residues. The germline gives CDR1 LGHDT, CDR2 YNNKEL (reference sequence). In DNA form, the CDR3 reads TGTGCCAGCAGCCAAGTAAGAGGATCCGAGCAGTACTTC. It encodes CASSQVRGSEQYF.